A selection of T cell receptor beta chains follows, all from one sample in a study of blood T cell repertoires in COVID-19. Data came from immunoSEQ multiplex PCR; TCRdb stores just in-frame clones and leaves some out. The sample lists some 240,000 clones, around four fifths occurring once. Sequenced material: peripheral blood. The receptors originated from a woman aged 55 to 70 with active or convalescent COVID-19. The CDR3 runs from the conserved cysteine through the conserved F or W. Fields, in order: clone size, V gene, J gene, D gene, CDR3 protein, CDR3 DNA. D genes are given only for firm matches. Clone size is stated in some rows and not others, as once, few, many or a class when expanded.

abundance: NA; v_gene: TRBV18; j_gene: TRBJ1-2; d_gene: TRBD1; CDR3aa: CASSPQGQGDGYTF; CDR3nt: TGTGCCAGCTCACCACAAGGACAGGGGGACGGCTACACCTTC
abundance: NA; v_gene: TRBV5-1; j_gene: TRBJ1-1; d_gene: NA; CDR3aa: CASSLGRGNTEAFF; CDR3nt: TGCGCCAGCAGCTTGGGGCGGGGGAACACTGAAGCTTTCTTT
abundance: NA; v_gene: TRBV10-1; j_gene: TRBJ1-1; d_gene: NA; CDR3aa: CASSPKRGKTEAFF; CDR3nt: TGCGCCAGCAGCCCCAAAAGGGGGAAGACTGAAGCTTTCTTT
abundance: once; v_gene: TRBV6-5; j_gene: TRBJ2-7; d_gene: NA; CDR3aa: CASSYNIPQGGFEQYF; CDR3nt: TGTGCCAGCAGTTACAATATTCCACAGGGGGGGTTCGAGCAGTACTTC
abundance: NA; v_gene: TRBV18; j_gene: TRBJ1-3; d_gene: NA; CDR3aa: CASSPQDNAAGNTIYF; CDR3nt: TGTGCCAGCTCACCACAAGACAATGCCGCTGGAAACACCATATATTTT
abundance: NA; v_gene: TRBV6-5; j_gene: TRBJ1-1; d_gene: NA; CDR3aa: CASSYRGEAFF; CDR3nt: TGTGCCAGCAGTTATCGAGGTGAAGCTTTCTTT
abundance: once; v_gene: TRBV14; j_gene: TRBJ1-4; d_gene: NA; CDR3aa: CASSPRSSKNEKLFF; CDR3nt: TGTGCCAGCAGCCCTAGAAGCAGTAAAAATGAAAAACTGTTTTTT
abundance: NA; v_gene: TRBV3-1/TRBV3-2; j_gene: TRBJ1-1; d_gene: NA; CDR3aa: CASSQALGGWDTEAFF; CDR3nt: TGTGCCAGCAGCCAAGCCCTCGGAGGGTGGGACACTGAAGCTTTCTTT
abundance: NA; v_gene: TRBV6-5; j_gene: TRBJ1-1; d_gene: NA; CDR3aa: CASTPRGGTEAFF; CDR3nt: TGTGCCAGCACCCCCCGGGGAGGCACTGAAGCTTTCTTT
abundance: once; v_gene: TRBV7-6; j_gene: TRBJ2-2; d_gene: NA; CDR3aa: CASSLRLDANTGELFF; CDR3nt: TGTGCCAGCAGCTTAAGACTCGACGCGAACACCGGGGAGCTGTTTTTT
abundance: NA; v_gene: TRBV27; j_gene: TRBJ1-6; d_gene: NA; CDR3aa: CASSLKVSSYNSPLHF; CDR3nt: TGTGCCAGCAGTTTAAAAGTTAGCTCCTATAATTCACCCCTCCACTTT
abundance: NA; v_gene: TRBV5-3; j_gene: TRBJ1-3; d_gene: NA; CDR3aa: CARSLVQEYSSGNTIYF; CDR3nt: TGTGCCAGAAGCCTGGTACAGGAGTATAGCTCTGGAAACACCATATATTTT
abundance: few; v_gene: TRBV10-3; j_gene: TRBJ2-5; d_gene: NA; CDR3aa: CAISEGSGASQETQYF; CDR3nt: TGTGCCATCAGTGAAGGAAGCGGAGCCTCCCAAGAGACCCAGTACTTC
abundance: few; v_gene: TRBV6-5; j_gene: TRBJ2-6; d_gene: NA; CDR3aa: CASSYLGVSGANVLTF; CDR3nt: TGTGCCAGCAGTTACCTGGGAGTCTCTGGGGCCAACGTCCTGACTTTC
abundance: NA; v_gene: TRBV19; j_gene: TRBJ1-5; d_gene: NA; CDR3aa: CASWGQGNQPQHF; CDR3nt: TGTGCCAGCTGGGGGCAGGGGAATCAGCCCCAGCATTTT
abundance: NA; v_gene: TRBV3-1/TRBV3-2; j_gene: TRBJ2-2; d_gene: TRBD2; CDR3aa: CASSQVERGGRGELFF; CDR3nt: TGTGCCAGCAGCCAAGTGGAGCGGGGGGGCCGCGGGGAGCTGTTTTTT
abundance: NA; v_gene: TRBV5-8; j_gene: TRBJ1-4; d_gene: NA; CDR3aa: CASRQVNEKLFF; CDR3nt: TGTGCCAGCAGACAGGTTAATGAAAAACTGTTTTTT
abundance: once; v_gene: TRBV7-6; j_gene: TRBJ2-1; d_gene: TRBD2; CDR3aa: CASSPVSTSGGQNEQFF; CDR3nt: TGTGCCAGCAGCCCGGTGTCGACTAGCGGGGGGCAAAATGAGCAGTTCTTC
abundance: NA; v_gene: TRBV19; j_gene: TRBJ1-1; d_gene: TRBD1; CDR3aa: CASSTRTGQNTEAFF; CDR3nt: TGTGCCAGTAGTACCCGGACAGGACAGAACACTGAAGCTTTCTTT
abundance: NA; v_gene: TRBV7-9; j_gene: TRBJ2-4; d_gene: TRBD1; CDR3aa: CASSAGTGVDIQYF; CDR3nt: TGTGCCAGCAGCGCAGGGACAGGGGTGGACATTCAGTACTTC
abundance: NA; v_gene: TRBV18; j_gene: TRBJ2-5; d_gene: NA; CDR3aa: CASSPLGVQETQYF; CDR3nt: TGTGCCAGCTCACCATTGGGCGTACAAGAGACCCAGTACTTC
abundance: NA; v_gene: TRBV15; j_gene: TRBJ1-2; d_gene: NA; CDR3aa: CATSRDPGASGYTF; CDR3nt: TGTGCCACCAGCAGAGATCCTGGGGCGAGTGGCTACACCTTC
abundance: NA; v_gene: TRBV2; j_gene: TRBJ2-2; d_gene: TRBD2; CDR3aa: CASREGLAGAGELFF; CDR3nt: TGTGCCAGCAGGGAGGGACTAGCGGGCGCCGGGGAGCTGTTTTTT
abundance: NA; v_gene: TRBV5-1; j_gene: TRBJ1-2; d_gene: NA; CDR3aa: CASSLAAGASYGYTF; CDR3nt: TGCGCCAGCAGCTTGGCAGCGGGGGCGTCGTATGGCTACACCTTC
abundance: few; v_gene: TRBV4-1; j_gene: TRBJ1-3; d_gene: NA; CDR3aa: CASSQDRYTIYF; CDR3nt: TGCGCCAGCAGCCAAGATAGATACACCATATATTTT
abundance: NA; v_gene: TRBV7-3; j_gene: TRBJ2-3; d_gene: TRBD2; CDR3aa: CASSLDRGGSTDTQYF; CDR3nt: TGTGCCAGCAGCTTAGACCGCGGGGGGAGCACAGATACGCAGTATTTT
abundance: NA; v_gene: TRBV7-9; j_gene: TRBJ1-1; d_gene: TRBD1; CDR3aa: CASSRNRGEGTEAFF; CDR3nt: TGTGCCAGCAGCCGCAACAGGGGAGAGGGCACTGAAGCTTTCTTT
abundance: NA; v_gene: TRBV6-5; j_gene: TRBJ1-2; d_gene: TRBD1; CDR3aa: CASTAGTGGSYGYTF; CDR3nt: TGTGCCAGCACAGCCGGGACAGGAGGATCCTATGGCTACACCTTC
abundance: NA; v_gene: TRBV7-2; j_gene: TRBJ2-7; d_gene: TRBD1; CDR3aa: CASSSGQGVDEQYF; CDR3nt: TGTGCCAGCAGCTCGGGACAGGGGGTTGACGAGCAGTACTTC
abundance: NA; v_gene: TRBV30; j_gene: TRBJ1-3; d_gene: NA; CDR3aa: CAWSGGSGNTIYF; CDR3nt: TGTGCCTGGAGCGGGGGGTCTGGAAACACCATATATTTT
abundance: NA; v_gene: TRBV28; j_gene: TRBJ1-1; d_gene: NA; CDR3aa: CASSLRVGGLNTEAFF; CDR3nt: TGTGCCAGCAGCCTGAGAGTGGGGGGACTGAACACTGAAGCTTTCTTT
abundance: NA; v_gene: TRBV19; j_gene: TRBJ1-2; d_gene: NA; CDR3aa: CASSISRDYGYTF; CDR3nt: TGTGCCAGTAGTATCTCCAGGGACTATGGCTACACCTTC
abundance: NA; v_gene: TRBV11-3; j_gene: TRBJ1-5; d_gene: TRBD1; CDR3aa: CASSPVSYRGGKPQHF; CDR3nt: TGTGCCAGCAGCCCCGTGAGCTACAGGGGGGGTAAGCCCCAGCATTTT
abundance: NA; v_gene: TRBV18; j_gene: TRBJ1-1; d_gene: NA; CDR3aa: CASSQQANTEAFF; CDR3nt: TGTGCCAGCTCACAGCAGGCGAACACTGAAGCTTTCTTT
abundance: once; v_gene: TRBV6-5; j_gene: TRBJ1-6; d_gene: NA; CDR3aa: CASIGDLLSNSPLHF; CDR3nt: TGTGCCAGCATCGGAGACCTCCTATCTAATTCACCCCTCCACTTT
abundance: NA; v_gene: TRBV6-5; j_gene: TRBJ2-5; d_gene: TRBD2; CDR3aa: CASSYSSVAGGEGQYF; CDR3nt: TGTGCCAGCAGTTACTCGAGTGTAGCGGGGGGGGAGGGCCAGTACTTC
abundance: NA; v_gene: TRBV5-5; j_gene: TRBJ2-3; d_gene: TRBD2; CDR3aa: CASSLIPGGRITDTQYF; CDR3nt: TGTGCCAGCAGCTTGATCCCGGGGGGTAGGATCACAGATACGCAGTATTTT
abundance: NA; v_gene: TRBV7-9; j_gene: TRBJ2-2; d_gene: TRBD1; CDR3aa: CASRRDSTNTGELFF; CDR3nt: TGTGCCAGCAGACGGGACAGTACGAACACCGGGGAGCTGTTTTTT
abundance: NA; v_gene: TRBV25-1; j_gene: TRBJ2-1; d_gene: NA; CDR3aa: CASSDSGGPIPNEQFF; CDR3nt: TGTGCCAGCAGTGACTCTGGGGGCCCTATCCCAAATGAGCAGTTCTTC
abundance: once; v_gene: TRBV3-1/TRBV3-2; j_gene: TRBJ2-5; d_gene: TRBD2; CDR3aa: CASSLVSAGGRETQYF; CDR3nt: TGTGCCAGCAGCCTCGTCTCCGCGGGGGGCCGGGAGACCCAGTACTTC
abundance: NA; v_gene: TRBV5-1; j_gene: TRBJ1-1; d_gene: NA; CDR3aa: CASSLIVSGPNTEAFF; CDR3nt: TGCGCCAGCAGCTTGATCGTCTCAGGGCCTAACACTGAAGCTTTCTTT
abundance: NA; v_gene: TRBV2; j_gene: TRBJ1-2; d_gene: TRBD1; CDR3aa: CASSDPGQGTGGYTF; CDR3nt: TGTGCCAGCAGTGATCCGGGACAGGGGACGGGCGGCTACACCTTC
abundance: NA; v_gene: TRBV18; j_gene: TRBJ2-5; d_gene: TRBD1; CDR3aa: CASSSMGQDQETQYF; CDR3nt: TGTGCCAGCTCTTCCATGGGACAGGATCAAGAGACCCAGTACTTC
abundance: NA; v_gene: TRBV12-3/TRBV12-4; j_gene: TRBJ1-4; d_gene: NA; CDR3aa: CASRLRESEKLFF; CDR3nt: TGTGCCAGCAGACTCAGGGAAAGCGAAAAACTGTTTTTT
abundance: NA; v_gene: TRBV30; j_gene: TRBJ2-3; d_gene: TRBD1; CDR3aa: CAWSVGTGEADTQYF; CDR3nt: TGTGCCTGGAGTGTGGGGACAGGGGAGGCAGATACGCAGTATTTT
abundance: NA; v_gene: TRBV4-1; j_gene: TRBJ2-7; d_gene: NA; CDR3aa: CASRPTGTYEQYF; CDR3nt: TGCGCCAGCAGGCCTACAGGGACCTACGAGCAGTACTTC
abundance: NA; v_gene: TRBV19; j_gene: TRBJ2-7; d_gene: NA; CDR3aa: CATTGRGTYEQYF; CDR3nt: TGTGCCACCACCGGTCGTGGGACTTACGAGCAGTACTTC
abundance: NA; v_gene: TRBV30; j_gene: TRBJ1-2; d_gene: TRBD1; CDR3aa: CAGDLNRGGYTF; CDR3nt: TGTGCCGGCGACCTTAACAGGGGCGGCTACACCTTC
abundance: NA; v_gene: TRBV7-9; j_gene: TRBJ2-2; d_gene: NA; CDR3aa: CASSLSGSDGELFF; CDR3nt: TGTGCCAGCAGCTTATCAGGATCGGACGGGGAGCTGTTTTTT
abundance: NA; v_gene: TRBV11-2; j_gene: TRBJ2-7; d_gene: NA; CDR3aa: CASSLDPTGRVAEQYF; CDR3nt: TGTGCCAGCAGCTTAGACCCAACAGGGCGGGTTGCCGAGCAGTACTTC